Listed below are T cell receptor beta chains from one sample, sequenced in a study of blood T cells in healthy people across ages. TCRdb re-derived calls from the 5' RACE reads in MiXCR, one entry per CDR3 protein. The profile shows 1,300,000 or so distinct CDR3 sequences, 59% of them singletons. Sequenced material: blood. These receptors were collected from a young man in good health. The conserved cysteine and the conserved F or W are not part of the CDR3 here.

>TRBV28|TRBJ1-2
ASRGGWYGYT
>TRBV7-9|TRBJ2-1
ASSSQGVAYSEQF
>TRBV6-1|TRBJ1-2
ASSEQGASVSYT
>TRBV29-1|TRBJ2-3
SVGAGGFTDTQY
>TRBV7-2|TRBJ1-2
ASSLRWTEDYGYT
>TRBV4-1|TRBJ1-4
ASSQDRAGGSEKLF
>TRBV11-2|TRBJ2-5
ATTPPTQETQY
>TRBV2|TRBJ2-2
ASSDGLREGTGELF
>TRBV20-1|TRBJ2-3
SAPPGLAVVDTQY
>TRBV6-2/TRBV6-3|TRBJ1-2
ASSRWTGDNYGYT
>TRBV2|TRBJ2-5
ASSYRTSGQETQY
>TRBV3-1|TRBJ2-6
ASSPGTPFSGANVLT
>TRBV10-3|TRBJ2-3
AISEPGPRAGGGTDTQY
>TRBV28|TRBJ1-5
ASSPDRVVDLSNQPQH
>TRBV29-1|TRBJ1-3
SGGGSSGNTIY
>TRBV4-1|TRBJ1-5
ASSQEIRFWDTHSYQPQH
>TRBV28|TRBJ2-1
ASSDDRGWAYNEQF
>TRBV12-3/TRBV12-4|TRBJ2-1
ASSRTDRHSEQF
>TRBV4-1|TRBJ1-2
ASSRTGESYGYT
>TRBV12-3/TRBV12-4|TRBJ1-2
ASSLQASYGYT
>TRBV7-2|TRBJ2-3
ASSLAGGASTDTQY
>TRBV7-9|TRBJ2-1
ASSPPWSTGTPYNEQF
>TRBV9|TRBJ2-3
ASSAAGTSGGYRDTQY
>TRBV21-1|TRBJ1-5
ASSKNHESNQPQH
>TRBV12-3/TRBV12-4|TRBJ1-5
ASSLWTHGVNQPQH
>TRBV6-5|TRBJ2-7
ASLPKVGTYEQY
>TRBV20-1|TRBJ2-7
SAPPAGSYEQY
>TRBV29-1|TRBJ1-1
SVQVNTEAF
>TRBV20-1|TRBJ2-4
SAGQGTLLAKNIQY
>TRBV7-9|TRBJ1-1
ASTQSTGFTEAF
>TRBV7-9|TRBJ2-1
ASSSRGGLYNEQF
>TRBV27|TRBJ1-1
ASRVGPEAF
>TRBV6-5|TRBJ1-2
ASSYGTGTLGYT
>TRBV6-5|TRBJ2-7
ASSYRQGKYEQY
>TRBV10-3|TRBJ2-6
AISESKGYSGANALT
>TRBV29-1|TRBJ2-1
SAGTRDSLHYNEQF
>TRBV7-6|TRBJ2-3
ASSTRPFPDTQY
>TRBV6-5|TRBJ2-5
ASRAAGTSGETQY
>TRBV5-5|TRBJ1-4
ASSPTHHEGEKLF
>TRBV29-1|TRBJ1-2
SSADANNYGYT
>TRBV6-1|TRBJ2-7
ATALRQSYEQY
>TRBV4-1|TRBJ2-7
ASSQGPGVYEQY
>TRBV29-1|TRBJ2-1
SVEERGGGNEQF
>TRBV4-3|TRBJ2-5
ASSTRGAWQETQY
>TRBV20-1|TRBJ2-5
SARDIETQY
>TRBV7-6|.
ASSLMGEEDEQY
>TRBV29-1|TRBJ2-1
SVVGTSGSIYNEQF
>TRBV4-2|TRBJ2-5
ASSQGTSGSGTQY
>TRBV29-1|TRBJ1-5
SVSTGGNQPQH